Listed below are T cell receptor beta chains from one sample, sequenced in a study of blood T cell repertoires in COVID-19. Data came from immunoSEQ multiplex PCR; TCRdb stores just in-frame clones and leaves some out. The top ten hold 0.7% to 1% of the sample, which has around 100,000 clones, roughly 84% seen once. Sequenced input: peripheral blood. These receptors were collected from a woman between 65 and 79 years old with acute or convalescent COVID-19. The CDR3 runs from the conserved cysteine through the conserved F or W. The order of the fields is CDR3 DNA, CDR3 protein, V gene, J gene, clone size, D gene. A D gene is named only where the DNA matches it firmly. Clone size, where shown, is once, few, many, or a class for clones that have expanded.

TGTGCCAGCAGCCCCCGGCGGGGGTCTGGGAATGAGCAGTTCTTC,CASSPRRGSGNEQFF,TRBV7-8,TRBJ2-1,few,TRBD2
TGTGCCATCAGTGAGTCGGCGGATCAGCCCCAGCATTTT,CAISESADQPQHF,TRBV10-3,TRBJ1-5,.,.
TGTGCCAGCAGTCCATTAGGAGGGAGCACCGGGGAGCTGTTTTTT,CASSPLGGSTGELFF,TRBV2,TRBJ2-2,.,.
TGCAGCGTTAAAGGGACAGCGAACACTGAAGCTTTCTTT,CSVKGTANTEAFF,TRBV29-1,TRBJ1-1,.,TRBD1
TGCGCCAGCAGCTTGGCCAGACAGGGGGATGGCTACACCTTC,CASSLARQGDGYTF,TRBV5-1,TRBJ1-2,.,TRBD1
TGTGCCAGCAGCCCCCCCTGGACAGGGGGCCTCACCGGGGAGCTGTTTTTT,CASSPPWTGGLTGELFF,TRBV5-4,TRBJ2-2,.,TRBD1
TGCGCCAGCAGCCGGGACAACCCTAATGAAAAACTGTTTTTT,CASSRDNPNEKLFF,TRBV5-1,TRBJ1-4,.,.
TGTGCCAGCAGCGTTTACAGGGAAACAAATGAGCAGTTCTTC,CASSVYRETNEQFF,TRBV6-5,TRBJ2-1,.,.
TGTGCCAGCTCACCAGGGGGGGAGGCCCAGTACTTC,CASSPGGEAQYF,TRBV18,TRBJ2-5,.,TRBD2
TGTGCCAGTGGACAGGGGGCGCCCACTGAAGCTTTCTTT,CASGQGAPTEAFF,TRBV28,TRBJ1-1,.,TRBD1
TGCGCCAGCAGCTTGGAGACTTTCACAGATACGCAGTATTTT,CASSLETFTDTQYF,TRBV5-1,TRBJ2-3,.,.
TGTGCCAGCAGCCCGAACCAGGGGGATATCTACAATGAGCAGTTCTTC,CASSPNQGDIYNEQFF,TRBV5-4,TRBJ2-1,.,TRBD1
TGTGCCAGTGCACCATCAGGCGCTGGGGCCAACGTCCTGACTTTC,CASAPSGAGANVLTF,TRBV11-3,TRBJ2-6,.,.
TGTGCCAGTGGACTGGGTAATTCACCCCTCCACTTT,CASGLGNSPLHF,TRBV2,TRBJ1-6,.,.
TGTGCCAGTAGTATTGGCAGGGGGGCCTACGAGCAGTACTTC,CASSIGRGAYEQYF,TRBV19,TRBJ2-7,once,.
TGTGCCAGCAGCCAAGATGGCAGGCCTGGGTCTAATTCACCCCTCCACTTT,CASSQDGRPGSNSPLHF,TRBV4-2,TRBJ1-6,.,.
TGTGCCAGCTCACCTTCATCCGGGGAGCTGTTTTTT,CASSPSSGELFF,TRBV18,TRBJ2-2,.,.
TGCGCCAGCAGTGACTGGGGCCTCGACTACGAGCAGTACTTC,CASSDWGLDYEQYF,TRBV10-2,TRBJ2-7,.,.
TGTGCCAGCAGCCAAGAAAGGGGCTCTGGGGCCAACGTCCTGACTTTC,CASSQERGSGANVLTF,TRBV4-2,TRBJ2-6,.,.
TGTGCCATCAGTGTGACAGGGCCCTACGAGCAGTACTTC,CAISVTGPYEQYF,TRBV10-3,TRBJ2-7,.,TRBD1
TGCGCCAGCAGCTTGAACTTTCAAGGCACAGATACGCAGTATTTT,CASSLNFQGTDTQYF,TRBV5-1,TRBJ2-3,once,.
TGCAGCGTCCAACAGGGGGCTGGGGCCAACGTCCTGACTTTC,CSVQQGAGANVLTF,TRBV29-1,TRBJ2-6,once,TRBD1
TGCGCCAGCAGCTTAGAACCCCGGGGCTATGGCTACACCTTC,CASSLEPRGYGYTF,TRBV5-1,TRBJ1-2,.,.
TGTGCCAGCAGCAGGGGGCAACACGAGCAGTACTTC,CASSRGQHEQYF,TRBV11-3,TRBJ2-7,.,TRBD1